Listed here are 8 T cell receptor beta chains from one sample, sequenced in a study of cytomegalovirus exposure and HLA in healthy donors. Vbeta (60) and Jbeta (13) primers were used in the PCR. Measured with immunoSEQ multiplex PCR; TCRdb has only the in-frame clones, and not every one. The table lists 100,000 to 150,000 clones, around 70% of them singletons. Sequencing was carried out using PBMCs. These receptors originate from a woman in her forties in good health and CMV-seropositive.

This rearrangement joins TRBV5-4 to TRBJ2-7; 7 bases map to TRBD1. Trimming removed 0 bases from V and 5 bases from J; junction bases left unmatched: 11. CDR3 length: 16 amino acids. The germline V gene has CDR1 SGHNT and CDR2 YYREEE (reference sequence). The CDR3 spells CASSLGARGTFHEQYF. As DNA, the CDR3 is TGTGCCAGCAGCTTGGGGGCCAGGGGGACATTCCACGAGCAGTACTTC.

The chain couples TRBV18 to TRBJ2-1; TRBD1 matches 7 bases. CDR1 is KGHSH and CDR2 is LQKENI in the germline V gene. The CDR3 has 16 residues. V trimming: 0 bases; J trimming: 7 bases; junction bases outside the gene matches: 9. CDR3 bases: TGTGCCAGCTCACCACCGGGGAACGCAGGGGGTAATGAGCAGTTCTTC. This sequence encodes CASSPPGNAGGNEQFF. Variable domain in full (rest from reference TRBV18 and TRBJ2-1): NAGVMQNPRHLVRRRGQEARLRCSPMKGHSHVYWYRQLPEEGLKFMVYLQKENIIDESGMPKERFSAEFPKEGPSILRIQQVVRGDSAAYFCASSPPGNAGGNEQFFGPGTRLTVL.

This chain uses TRBV9 with TRBJ2-7, with TRBD1 matching 7 bases. Germline-derived CDR1 and CDR2 are SGDLS and YYNGEE. V lost 0 bases, J lost 3 bases, and 9 bases stayed unmatched. There are 16 residues in the CDR3. As DNA, the CDR3 is TGTGCCAGCAGCGTAGGGCAGGGGGTGCCCCTCTACGAGCAGTACTTC. This sequence encodes CASSVGQGVPLYEQYF.

This chain links TRBV7-9 with TRBJ2-7, with 8 positions matching TRBD2. Germline V lookup: CDR1 SEHNR, CDR2 FQNEAQ (reference sequence). The J segment lost 5 bases and the V segment lost 4 bases, leaving 19 bases of the junction unmatched. The CDR3 is made up of 18 amino acids. This chain's CDR3 is CASSSRTPQRGNLNEQYF. The CDR3 bases are TGTGCCAGCAGCTCTCGTACCCCTCAGCGGGGGAATTTGAACGAGCAGTACTTC.

V is TRBV4-3 and J is TRBJ1-4, with 7 bases that match TRBD1. CDR1 LGHNA and CDR2 YSLEER come from the germline V gene. This CDR3 is built from 15 residues. J was trimmed by 3 bases and V by 2 bases; bases with no gene match: 3. CDR3 residues: CASSQRGQPNEKLFF. In nucleotides, the CDR3 is TGCGCCAGCAGCCAAAGGGGACAGCCTAATGAAAAACTGTTTTTT.

A few counts support this clone. This chain uses TRBV20-1 with TRBJ1-2; D is undetermined. Germline CDR1 DFQATT, CDR2 SNEGSKA (reference sequence). The CDR3 covers 11 residues. With 3 bases removed from V and 8 bases from J, the gap between germline ends came to 10 bases. CDR3 region: CSAREVGGYTF. In nucleotides, the CDR3 is TGCAGTGCTAGGGAGGTAGGCGGCTACACCTTC.

This clone was recorded only once. The V gene is TRBV5-1, the J gene TRBJ1-1; D remains ambiguous. Germline lookup yields CDR1 SGHRS and CDR2 YFSETQ. V lost 3 bases, J lost 5 bases, and 17 bases lay in between. The CDR3 consists of 15 residues. CDR3 DNA: TGCGCCAGCAGCTACTTTGGGCCGGTAGATACTGAAGCTTTCTTT. It specifies CASSYFGPVDTEAFF.

The chain is built from TRBV29-1 and TRBJ2-5; perhaps TRBD1 as D (7 bases). The CDR3 is 13 residues long. The germline V and J ends were trimmed by 7 bases and 1 base, with 13 bases remaining between them. CDR1 SQVTM and CDR2 ANQGSEA come from the germline V gene. CDR3 in DNA: TGCAGCGCCGCGGGACAGACCCAAGAGACCCAGTACTTC. Residues: CSAAGQTQETQYF.